The 13 T cell receptor beta chains listed next were all sequenced from one sample in a study of OX40 agonist ivuxolimab in advanced cancers. Measured with immunoSEQ multiplex PCR; TCRdb has only the in-frame clones, and not every one. This sample has more than 25,000 clones, with less than 90% found just once. The sample was CD4+ or CD8+ T cells sorted from blood, taken in a trial of the OX40 agonist ivuxolimab. These receptors were collected from an adult with an advanced solid tumor such as melanoma, head and neck, liver or kidney cancer.

The chain joins TRBV28 to TRBJ1-2; a weak D match, TRBD1 (6 bases). Germline values: CDR1 MDHEN, CDR2 SYDVKM. Trimming shortened V by 7 bases and J by 4 bases, and 28 bases separated the two germline ends. The CDR3 length is 18 residues. The CDR3 region is CASIRQNSYRGSVYGYTF. The CDR3 coding sequence is TGTGCCAGCATTCGACAAAACTCGTATAGGGGGTCTGTCTATGGCTACACCTTC.

The rearrangement uses TRBV5-6 and TRBJ2-1; D uncertain. Trimming took off 4 bases at V and 10 bases at J, with 18 bases between the two ends. This CDR3 region has 14 residues. Germline-derived CDR1 and CDR2 are SGHDT and YYEEEE. The CDR3 is CASSPLATLGEQFF. The CDR3 region has the DNA TGTGCCAGCAGCCCGCTGGCTACCCTAGGGGAGCAGTTCTTC.

J is TRBJ2-3 and V is TRBV28; 8 bases line up with TRBD2. The germline CDR1 and CDR2 sequences are MDHEN and SYDVKM. Trimming cost V 6 bases and J 2 bases; bases outside gene matches: 7. The CDR3 spans 15 residues. CDR3 loop: CASRPTAGDTDTQYF. DNA of the CDR3: TGTGCCAGCAGACCAACAGCGGGAGACACAGATACGCAGTATTTT. The full variable domain, with the rest looked up from reference TRBV28 and TRBJ2-3, is DVKVTQSSRYLVKRTGEKVFLECVQDMDHENMFWYRQDPGLGLRLIYFSYDVKMKEKGDIPEGYSVSREKKERFSLILESASTNQTSMYLCASRPTAGDTDTQYFGPGTRLTVL.

The chain employs TRBV5-6 and TRBJ2-1, with 8 positions matching TRBD2. The CDR3 is 16 residues long. With 3 bases clipped from V and 9 bases from J, the junction kept 14 bases outside the gene matches. Per the germline V gene, CDR1 is SGHDT and CDR2 is YYEEEE. The CDR3 spells CASSYLAGPVRGEQFF. CDR3 bases: TGTGCCAGCAGCTATTTAGCGGGGCCGGTTCGGGGTGAGCAGTTCTTC.

The chain is built from TRBV14 and TRBJ2-7; TRBD2 matches 8 bases. CDR3 length: 14 amino acids. The V gene's germline CDR1 is SGHDN and CDR2 FVKESK. Unmatched junction bases numbered 6, after V lost 4 bases and J lost 4 bases. The DNA for the CDR3 is TGTGCCAGCAGCCGCCGTTCGGGGGGGTACGAGCAGTACTTC. Its protein is CASSRRSGGYEQYF.

Regarding this clone: Other DNA sequences of this sample code for an identical CDR3. The V gene is TRBV9, the J gene TRBJ2-7, with D perhaps matching TRBD1 (6 bases). Germline V CDR1 and CDR2: SGDLS, YYNGEE. Trimming pared 0 bases from V and 4 bases from J, leaving 14 bases between. CDR3 length: 15 amino acids. CDR3 amino acids: CASSVDTGSEYEQYF. The CDR3 coding sequence is TGTGCCAGCAGCGTAGACACAGGGAGTGAATACGAGCAGTACTTC.

The chain uses TRBV30 and TRBJ1-3; D is ambiguous. Germline V gene lookup returns CDR1 GTSNPN and CDR2 SVGIG (reference sequence). CDR3 length: 12 amino acids. Trimming stripped 4 bases from V and 4 bases from J, with 8 bases between. DNA for the CDR3: TGTGCCTGGAAAAGATCGGGAAACACCATATATTTT. It specifies CAWKRSGNTIYF.

This clone was detected only once. The chain employs TRBV4-1 and TRBJ2-7; D tentatively reads TRBD1 or TRBD2 (6 bases each). CDR1 is MGHRA, CDR2 YSYEKL, per germline. The CDR3 totals 16 residues. The V gene lost 3 bases and the J gene lost 5 bases, with 20 bases spanning the gap. The CDR3 is CASSHEPQGSGDEQYF. CDR3 sequence (DNA): TGCGCCAGCAGCCATGAGCCACAGGGATCGGGGGACGAGCAGTACTTC.

The chain joins TRBV9 to TRBJ2-3; TRBD2 might be the D (5 bases). This CDR3 is built from 15 residues. Germline values: CDR1 SGDLS, CDR2 YYNGEE. Trimming shortened V by 3 bases and J by 0 bases, and 11 bases separated the two germline ends. This chain's CDR3 is CASSGGHSSTDTQYF. CDR3 DNA sequence: TGTGCCAGCAGCGGAGGGCATTCTAGCACAGATACGCAGTATTTT.

CDR3 residues: CASSDWGYGYTF. In DNA, the CDR3 is TGTGCCAGCAGTGATTGGGGCTATGGCTACACCTTC. The chain links TRBV2 to TRBJ1-2; unclear D gene. This CDR3 comprises 12 residues. The ends were cut back, 3 bases at V and 4 bases at J, with 6 bases in the middle. CDR1 is SNHLY and CDR2 is FYNNEI in the germline V gene. The complete variable domain, with remaining parts taken from reference TRBV2 and TRBJ1-2, reads EPEVTQTPSHQVTQMGQEVILRCVPISNHLYFYWYRQILGQKVEFLVSFYNNEISEKSEIFDDQFSVERPDGSNFTLKIRSTKLEDSAMYFCASSDWGYGYTFGSGTRLTVV.

The chain combines TRBV29-1 with TRBJ1-2, with a possible D match to TRBD1 (6 bases). The V and J ends lost 6 bases and 2 bases respectively, with 13 bases between them. Germline V gives CDR1 SQVTM, CDR2 ANQGSEA. The CDR3 has 13 residues. CDR3 region: CSVPGQNNYGYTF. The CDR3 DNA reads as TGCAGCGTCCCCGGACAGAACAACTATGGCTACACCTTC.

The chain combines TRBV9 with TRBJ2-7; D call uncertain. The CDR3 has 14 residues. V lost 0 bases and J 0 bases, leaving 7 bases between the germline ends. Germline V CDR1 and CDR2: SGDLS, YYNGEE. The CDR3 loop reads CASSVEAFSYEQYF. In nucleotides, the CDR3 is TGTGCCAGCAGCGTAGAGGCTTTCTCCTACGAGCAGTACTTC.

This clone was recorded once. This chain uses TRBV4-1 with TRBJ2-7; D uncertain. Trimming removed 0 bases from V and 4 bases from J, with 13 bases in between. Germline values: CDR1 MGHRA, CDR2 YSYEKL. The CDR3 is 15 residues long. The CDR3 protein is CASSQDPGQRYEQYF. The CDR3 DNA reads TGCGCCAGCAGCCAAGATCCGGGCCAAAGGTACGAGCAGTACTTC.